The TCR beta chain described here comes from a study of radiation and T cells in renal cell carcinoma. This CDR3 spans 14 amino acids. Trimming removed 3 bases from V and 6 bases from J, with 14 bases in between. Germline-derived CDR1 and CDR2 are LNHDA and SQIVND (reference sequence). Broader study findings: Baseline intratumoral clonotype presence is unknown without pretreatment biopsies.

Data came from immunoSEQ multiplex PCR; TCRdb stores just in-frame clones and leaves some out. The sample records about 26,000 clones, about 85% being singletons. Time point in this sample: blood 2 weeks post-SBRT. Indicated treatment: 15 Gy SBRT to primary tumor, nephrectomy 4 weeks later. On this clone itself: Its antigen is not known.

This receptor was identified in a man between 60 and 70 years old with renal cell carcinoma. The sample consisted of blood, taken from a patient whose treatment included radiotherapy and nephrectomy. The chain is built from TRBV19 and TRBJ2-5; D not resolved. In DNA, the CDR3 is TGTGCCAGTAGTATTGGGGTGGGGTCTCAGACCCAGTACTTC. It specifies CASSIGVGSQTQYF.